The 25 T cell receptor beta chains reported below all come from one sample, sequenced in a study of PD-1 blockade in mismatch repair-deficient tumors. TCRdb keeps only in-frame clones here, not all; method: immunoSEQ multiplex PCR. The data hold under 150,000 clones, with roughly 86% observed a single time. The source material was peripheral blood, sampled 44 weeks after starting pembrolizumab. The receptor source for this set is an adult with mismatch repair-deficient cancer.

The V call is TRBV6-1, the J call TRBJ2-7, with 9 positions matching TRBD2. This CDR3 is 11 amino acids long. The V gene's germline CDR1 is MNHNS and CDR2 SASEGT. CDR3 residues: CALQAGGEQYF. As DNA, the CDR3 is TGTGCTTTACAAGCGGGAGGCGAGCAGTACTTC.

This chain uses TRBV7-9 with TRBJ1-2, with D perhaps matching TRBD1 (5 bases). Germline V gene data show CDR1 as SEHNR and CDR2 as FQNEAQ (reference sequence). Trimming left V 0 bases short and J 6 bases short, with 14 bases between. CDR3 length equals 15 residues. The CDR3: CASSLAWEDSNGYTF. The CDR3 region has the DNA TGTGCCAGCAGCTTAGCGTGGGAAGACAGCAATGGCTACACCTTC.

The gene calls are TRBV29-1 and TRBJ2-7, with D unresolved. The length of the CDR3 is 14 residues. Trimming removed 1 base from V and 2 bases from J, with 12 bases in between. Germline V gives CDR1 SQVTM, CDR2 ANQGSEA. The CDR3 DNA reads TGCAGCGTTGAAGTCGTGGACCGTGCCTACGAGCAGTACTTC. It codes for CSVEVVDRAYEQYF.

This chain connects TRBV5-1 to TRBJ1-2; D may be TRBD1 (5 bases). This CDR3 is 14 amino acids long. Germline V lookup: CDR1 SGHRS, CDR2 YFSETQ. The V gene lost 1 base and the J gene lost 4 bases, with 11 bases spanning the gap. CDR3 bases: TGCGCCAGCAGCTTGATGAGTGGGGGCTATGGCTACACCTTC. Amino acid sequence: CASSLMSGGYGYTF. The full variable domain, its missing parts supplied by reference TRBV5-1 and TRBJ1-2, is KAGVTQTPRYLIKTRGQQVTLSCSPISGHRSVSWYQQTPGQGLQFLFEYFSETQRNKGNFPGRFSGRQFSNSRSEMNVSTLELGDSALYLCASSLMSGGYGYTFGSGTRLTVV.

The chain combines TRBV6-5 with TRBJ1-1, with a possible D match to TRBD1 (6 bases). Trimming shortened V by 7 bases and J by 7 bases, and 10 bases separated the two germline ends. The CDR3 consists of 11 residues. Germline-derived CDR1 and CDR2 are MNHEY and SVGAGI. CDR3 sequence (DNA): TGTGCCAGCACGAGGGGGTATGAAGCTTTCTTT. Its translation: CASTRGYEAFF.

V usage is TRBV6-5 and J usage is TRBJ2-7; 8 bases map to TRBD1. Unmatched junction bases numbered 6, after V lost 5 bases and J lost 3 bases. Per germline, CDR1 MNHEY and CDR2 SVGAGI. The CDR3 loop spans 14 amino acids. Here the CDR3 reads CASSPDRGFYEQYF. The CDR3, as DNA: TGTGCCAGCAGTCCCGACAGGGGATTCTACGAGCAGTACTTC.

V usage is TRBV9 and J usage is TRBJ2-2; D gene ambiguous. This CDR3 is 13 amino acids long. The ends were cut back, 1 base at V and 4 bases at J, with 5 bases in the middle. Germline V gene sequence: CDR1 SGDLS, CDR2 YYNGEE. The CDR3 DNA reads TGTGCCAGCAGCGTAAGGAGCACCGGGGAGCTGTTTTTT. Amino acids: CASSVRSTGELFF.

The DNA of the CDR3 is TGTGCCAGCAGCTTATCGGGAGGCTCGCAATACGAGCAGTACTTC. Amino acid sequence: CASSLSGGSQYEQYF. The chain combines TRBV7-3 with TRBJ2-7; 7 nucleotides match TRBD2. Germline values: CDR1 SGHTA, CDR2 FQGTGA. CDR3 size: 15 residues. The V gene end was trimmed by 2 bases and the J gene end by 4 bases; junction bases not matched to a gene: 8.

The V and J genes are TRBV12-2 and TRBJ1-5; the table assigns TRBD1, which was not confirmed against the DNA. TRBV12-2 is flagged as a pseudogene. The CDR3 is made up of 16 amino acids. In DNA form, the CDR3 reads TGTGCAAGTCGCTTATGCGGGACAGATAGCAATCAGCCCCAGCATTTT. Translated: CASRLCGTDSNQPQHF.

The CDR3 DNA sequence: TGTGCCAGCAGCGTAGATCGGCTAGTAGGTTCAGATACGCAGTATTTT. It is translated as CASSVDRLVGSDTQYF. The chain employs TRBV9 and TRBJ2-3; D is ambiguous. This CDR3 is 16 amino acids long. Germline V gives CDR1 SGDLS, CDR2 YYNGEE. The V end was cut by 0 bases, the J end by 4 bases, with 15 bases between.

The chain recombines TRBV5-1 with TRBJ1-2, with TRBD1 matching 8 bases. CDR1 and CDR2 (germline): SGHRS, YFSETQ. The CDR3 has 14 residues. The trim removed 4 bases at V and 5 bases at J, leaving 7 bases unmatched. The CDR3, as DNA: TGCGCCAGCAGCCTCCAGGGGGCGAGGTATGGCTACACCTTC. Its protein product is CASSLQGARYGYTF. Drawing the rest from reference TRBV5-1 and TRBJ1-2, the complete variable domain is KAGVTQTPRYLIKTRGQQVTLSCSPISGHRSVSWYQQTPGQGLQFLFEYFSETQRNKGNFPGRFSGRQFSNSRSEMNVSTLELGDSALYLCASSLQGARYGYTFGSGTRLTVV.

The chain couples TRBV19 to TRBJ1-5; D possibly corresponds to TRBD1 (6 bases). The CDR3 sequence is 15 residues long. Trimming cost V 3 bases and J 4 bases, with 13 bases left between them. Germline values: CDR1 LNHDA, CDR2 SQIVND (reference sequence). The CDR3 DNA follows: TGTGCCAGTAGTATGATTCGGGGGGCAAATCAGCCCCAGCATTTT. Amino acids: CASSMIRGANQPQHF.

The rearrangement uses TRBV13 and TRBJ1-4, with 8 nucleotides matching TRBD1. Germline V gene data show CDR1 as PRHDT and CDR2 as FYEKMQ (reference sequence). Germline trimming cut 5 bases from V and 2 bases from J; bases unmatched to any gene: 7. This CDR3 is built from 16 residues. For the CDR3, the DNA is TGTGCCAGCAGCACCCGGACAGGGAGGACTAATGAAAAACTGTTTTTT. This translates into CASSTRTGRTNEKLFF.

V and J are TRBV29-1 and TRBJ2-7; D not resolved. Trimming took off 5 bases at V and 4 bases at J, with 9 bases between the two ends. CDR1 SQVTM and CDR2 ANQGSEA come from the germline V gene. This CDR3 region has 11 residues. The CDR3 sequence is CSVLEMYEQYF. The DNA for the CDR3 is TGCAGCGTTTTGGAGATGTACGAGCAGTACTTC.

The chain carries TRBV9 and TRBJ2-5, with a weak D call TRBD2 (6 bases). There are 13 residues in the CDR3. V gave up 0 bases and J gave up 10 bases, with 13 bases separating them. CDR1 and CDR2 (germline): SGDLS, YYNGEE. The DNA for the CDR3 is TGTGCCAGCAGCGTAGTGGCGGGGACCCGCCAGTACTTC. This encodes CASSVVAGTRQYF.

This clone was recorded once. The CDR3: CASSTVTQGRNGQPQHF. DNA of the CDR3: TGTGCCAGTAGTACCGTGACACAGGGAAGGAACGGTCAGCCCCAGCATTTT. V is TRBV19 and J is TRBJ1-5; D may be TRBD1 (6 bases). The CDR3 is 17 amino acids. The V end was cut by 4 bases, the J end by 6 bases, with 22 bases between. Germline values: CDR1 LNHDA, CDR2 SQIVND (reference sequence).

The chain combines TRBV6-6 with TRBJ1-2; 7 bases match TRBD1. Trimming cost V 6 bases and J 6 bases; bases outside gene matches: 10. In germline, CDR1 is MNHNY, CDR2 SVGAGI (reference sequence). This CDR3 is 14 amino acids long. The CDR3 sequence: CASSPSDRSNGYTF. The CDR3, as DNA: TGTGCCAGCAGCCCCTCGGACAGGTCTAATGGCTACACCTTC.

This chain uses TRBV6-1 with TRBJ2-7, with 7 bases that match TRBD2. Germline V CDR1 and CDR2: MNHNS, SASEGT. The CDR3 spans 15 residues. Trimming removed 5 bases from V and 3 bases from J; junction bases left unmatched: 10. This chain's CDR3 is CASSSRTRFRYEQYF. The CDR3 region has the DNA TGTGCCAGCAGTTCCAGGACTAGGTTCCGCTACGAGCAGTACTTC.

The CDR3 nucleotides read TGTGCCAGCAGCTATACAGATACGCAGTATTTT. Translated, it gives CASSYTDTQYF. The chain uses TRBV7-9 and TRBJ2-3; D gene ambiguous. With 4 bases removed from V and 3 bases from J, the gap between germline ends came to 2 bases. The CDR3 extends over 11 amino acids. Germline CDR1 reads SEHNR; CDR2 reads FQNEAQ (reference sequence).

Here the CDR3 DNA reads TGTGCCAGCAGCTTGGGCCCGAGTCGTTACAATGAGCAGTTCTTC. It translates to CASSLGPSRYNEQFF. J is TRBJ2-1 and V is TRBV5-4; D gene ambiguous. The V end was cut by 0 bases, the J end by 4 bases, with 11 bases between. Germline V gene sequence: CDR1 SGHNT, CDR2 YYREEE (reference sequence). The CDR3 runs 15 residues.

The chain links TRBV27 to TRBJ2-1, with D perhaps given as TRBD1 or TRBD2 (6 bases each). V dropped 3 bases and J dropped 10 bases, with 13 bases sitting between them. The CDR3 covers 13 residues. Per germline, CDR1 MNHEY and CDR2 SMNVEV (reference sequence). CDR3: CASSFLGGAEQFF. DNA for the CDR3: TGTGCCAGCAGTTTCCTCGGGGGCGCCGAGCAGTTCTTC.

This sequence joins TRBV6-1 and TRBJ1-2, with 9 bases that match TRBD1. Germline V CDR1 and CDR2: MNHNS, SASEGT. The CDR3 totals 14 residues. The trim removed 5 bases at V and 8 bases at J, leaving 9 bases unmatched. Written as DNA, the CDR3 is TGTGCCAGCAGTCTGGACAGGGGAGGAGGGGGCTACACCTTC. Its translation: CASSLDRGGGGYTF.

The gene calls are TRBV27 and TRBJ2-1, with TRBD2 matching over 8 bases. CDR3 length: 17 residues. CDR1 MNHEY and CDR2 SMNVEV come from the germline V gene (reference sequence). V shed 1 base, J shed 8 bases, and the junction held 13 bases outside the gene matches. The CDR3 nucleotides are TGTGCCAGCAGTTTATTGACCGGGAGGGCCATTAGCGATGAGCAGTTCTTC. Its translation is CASSLLTGRAISDEQFF.

This chain uses TRBV7-9 with TRBJ1-4, with TRBD1 matching 12 bases. Trimming cost V 5 bases and J 11 bases; bases outside gene matches: 9. The CDR3 covers 15 residues. The germline V gene has CDR1 SEHNR and CDR2 FQNEAQ (reference sequence). The CDR3 reads CASSVRGQGARKLFF. The CDR3 nucleotides read TGTGCCAGCAGCGTCAGGGGACAGGGGGCCCGGAAACTGTTTTTT.

The genes are TRBV28 and TRBJ2-7, with TRBD1 identical over 8 bases. The V and J ends lost 3 bases and 6 bases, in that order; junction bases with no gene match: 4. CDR1 is MDHEN, CDR2 SYDVKM, per germline. This CDR3 is 13 amino acids long. The DNA of the CDR3 is TGTGCCAGCAGTTTCGGGACAGGACCCGAGCAGTACTTC. Protein sequence: CASSFGTGPEQYF.